This T cell receptor beta chain was recovered during a study of blood T cell repertoires in COVID-19. As for the study in general: COVID-19 samples, acute and convalescent, were from the United States, Italy and Spain. From T cells, B-cell-depleted T cells, or PBMCs came the material, which was cDNA or gDNA.

Original analysis: Reference gene primer amplification gave estimated nucleated cell counts. Produced via immunoSEQ multiplex PCR; TCRdb's table is partial and in-frame only. D and trimming come from the DNA, and the V and J calls and clone size come from that table. The sample holds fewer than 200,000 clones, around 85% seen once. The CDR3 sequence is 17 residues long. V was pared by 11 bases and J by 1 base, with 9 bases of the junction left unmatched. Per the germline V gene, CDR1 is SNHLY and CDR2 is FYNNEI. This receptor was identified in a woman of 80 years or more with acute or convalescent COVID-19. The specimen was peripheral blood. The chain links TRBV2 to TRBJ2-6; TRBD1 aligns across 12 bases. The chain's CDR3 is CAGRRDRGPSGANVLTF. The CDR3 DNA is TGTGCCGGTCGCCGGGACAGGGGGCCATCTGGGGCCAACGTCCTGACTTTC.